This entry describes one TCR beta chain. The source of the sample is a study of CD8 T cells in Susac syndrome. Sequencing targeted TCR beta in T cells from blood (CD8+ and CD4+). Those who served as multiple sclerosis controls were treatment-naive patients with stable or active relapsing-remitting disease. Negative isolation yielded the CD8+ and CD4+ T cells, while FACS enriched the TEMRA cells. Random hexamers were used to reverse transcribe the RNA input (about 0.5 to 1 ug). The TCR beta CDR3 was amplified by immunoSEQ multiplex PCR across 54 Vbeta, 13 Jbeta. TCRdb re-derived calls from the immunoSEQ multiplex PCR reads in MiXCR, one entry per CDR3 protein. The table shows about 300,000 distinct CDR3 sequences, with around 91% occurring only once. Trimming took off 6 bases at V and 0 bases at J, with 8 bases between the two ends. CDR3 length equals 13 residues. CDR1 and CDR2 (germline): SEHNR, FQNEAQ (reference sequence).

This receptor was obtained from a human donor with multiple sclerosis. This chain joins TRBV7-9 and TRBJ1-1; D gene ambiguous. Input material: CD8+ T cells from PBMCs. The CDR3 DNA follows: TGTGCCAGCAGTCCCCCCTTGAACACTGAAGCTTTCTTT. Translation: CASSPPLNTEAFF.